Sequencing of this T cell receptor (beta chain) was carried out in a study of blood T cells in healthy people across ages. A sample-barcoded 5' primer and a J-beta primer mix were used in a second PCR of roughly 6 to 12 cycles. TCRdb re-analysed the 5' RACE reads in MiXCR, keeping a single row per CDR3 protein. The table has some 1 million distinct CDR3 sequences, 40% to 55% seen once. The CDR3 has 13 amino acids. Trimming shortened V by 6 bases and J by 10 bases, and 16 bases separated the two germline ends. Germline values: CDR1 MNHEY, CDR2 SVGEGT. The study, taken as a whole, reports: Without sorted subsets, naive and antigen-experienced compartments could not be conclusively compared.

Notes on this clonotype: Its specificity is unknown.

V gene TRBV6-2 or TRBV6-3 combines with J gene TRBJ2-1, with D perhaps matching TRBD1 (5 bases). This sequence was found in a woman aged 60-75 years in good health. Input material: blood. CDR3 region: CASRRPFTGEQFF. The CDR3 bases are TGTGCCAGCAGACGACCCTTTACAGGCGAGCAGTTCTTC.